This T cell receptor beta chain was recorded in a study of T cell responses to AZD1222 COVID-19 vaccine. Study-wide context: Second doses at about 4 or about 12 weeks were pooled. Findings of the study overall: Mostly white British, mostly female donors; authors suggested clonal diversity may be underestimated. Researchers report vaccine-associated CD4 TCRs spanning spike, with dominance at 160-218 and 743-854. Increases in Spike-specific TCR breadth and depth were seen after two AZD1222 doses.

Produced via immunoSEQ multiplex PCR; TCRdb's table is partial and in-frame only. This table has approximately 170,000 clones, roughly 92% appearing once. As concerns this clone: The antigen is unknown.

This CDR3 region has 13 residues. Germline CDR1 reads LNHDA; CDR2 reads SQIVND (reference sequence). Between the trimmed V and J ends, which lost 6 bases and 0 bases, there was a span of 8 bases. Sequences were derived from peripheral blood, sampled on day 0 of AZD1222 vaccination. The J gene is TRBJ1-2, the V gene TRBV19, with D unclear. This TCR was recovered from an adult in good health. The CDR3 DNA reads as TGTGCCAGTAGAGAGACAACTAACTATGGCTACACCTTC. Translation: CASRETTNYGYTF.